The rows below give T cell receptor beta chains drawn from one sample of a study of blood T cell repertoires in COVID-19. The method was immunoSEQ multiplex PCR; TCRdb's version includes in-frame clones alone and lacks a portion of them. The sample shows about 74,000 clones, around four fifths of them seen only once. Sequencing used peripheral blood. The receptors were gathered from a man aged 65 to 79 with acute or convalescent COVID-19. The CDR3 runs from the conserved cysteine through the conserved F or W. Fields, in order: clone size, V gene, J gene, D gene, CDR3 DNA, CDR3 protein. A D gene is named only where the DNA matches it firmly. Some rows mark clone size as missing; the rest say once, few, many or name a class of expanded clone.

abundance: once
v_gene: TRBV19
j_gene: TRBJ2-2
d_gene: NA
CDR3nt: TGTGCCAGTAGTATAATGGCTCGGAACACCGGGGAGCTGTTTTTT
CDR3aa: CASSIMARNTGELFF

abundance: NA
v_gene: TRBV7-2
j_gene: TRBJ1-6
d_gene: NA
CDR3nt: TGTGCCAGCAGCTCCCGACAGTCCGATAATTCACCCCTCCACTTT
CDR3aa: CASSSRQSDNSPLHF

abundance: NA
v_gene: TRBV20-1
j_gene: TRBJ2-7
d_gene: NA
CDR3nt: TGCAGTGCTAGTCCGGGAGCAGGGTACGAGCAGTACTTC
CDR3aa: CSASPGAGYEQYF

abundance: NA
v_gene: TRBV4-2
j_gene: TRBJ2-3
d_gene: TRBD2
CDR3nt: TGTGCCAGCAGCCAAGGTGGTAGCGGGAGCAAGACAGATACGCAGTATTTT
CDR3aa: CASSQGGSGSKTDTQYF

abundance: NA
v_gene: TRBV28
j_gene: TRBJ2-1
d_gene: NA
CDR3nt: TGTGCCAGCATTGAGGCCGGCAGGGCTAGGAATGAGCAGTTCTTC
CDR3aa: CASIEAGRARNEQFF

abundance: few
v_gene: TRBV7-9
j_gene: TRBJ1-6
d_gene: NA
CDR3nt: TGTGCCAGCAGCTTAGAAGATAGAAAACCCCTCCACTTT
CDR3aa: CASSLEDRKPLHF

abundance: NA
v_gene: TRBV7-9
j_gene: TRBJ2-1
d_gene: NA
CDR3nt: TGTGCCAGCAGTTCCCACCGGGGTGTTCCTTGGAATGAGCAGTTCTTC
CDR3aa: CASSSHRGVPWNEQFF

abundance: NA
v_gene: TRBV6-6
j_gene: TRBJ2-7
d_gene: TRBD1
CDR3nt: TGTGCCAGCACCGGGACAGGGGGACGCGAGCAGTACTTC
CDR3aa: CASTGTGGREQYF

abundance: NA
v_gene: TRBV6-6
j_gene: TRBJ2-3
d_gene: TRBD1
CDR3nt: TGTGCCAGCAGGCCAGGACAGGGGGCATGGGCAGATACGCAGTATTTT
CDR3aa: CASRPGQGAWADTQYF

abundance: NA
v_gene: TRBV29-1
j_gene: TRBJ2-1
d_gene: TRBD2
CDR3nt: TGCAGTACGGGACTAGGAAACAATGAGCAGTTCTTC
CDR3aa: CSTGLGNNEQFF